These T cell receptor beta chains were read from a single sample in a study of blood T cell repertoires in COVID-19. The method was immunoSEQ multiplex PCR; TCRdb's version includes in-frame clones alone and lacks a portion of them. The table shows 190,000 or so clones, with 94% occurring only once. Sample: peripheral blood. These receptors all stem from a man younger than 40 with COVID-19, enrolled during active disease. CDR3s leave out the opening cysteine and the closing phenylalanine or tryptophan. The D gene is left open where the match is weak.

TRBV9 | - | ASSASGHPYNSPLH
TRBV2 | TRBD1 | ASKADRGNSPLH
TRBV10-1 | - | ASSESLLSVGDTQY
TRBV19 | TRBD1 | ASSIHQGGNEKLF
TRBV24-1 | - | ATSDGHSSYNEQF
TRBV6-4 | - | ASSAGDYGYT
TRBV4-2 | TRBD2 | ASRGLAGGTDTQY
TRBV6-6 | - | ASSYSQEGSYEQY
TRBV30 | - | AWSTGSYEQY
TRBV3-1/TRBV3-2 | TRBD2 | ASSRGLARNTGELF
TRBV6-6 | TRBD2 | ASRGGTSGFTDTQY
TRBV18 | - | ASSLRARETQY
TRBV6-5 | TRBD1 | ASRRDRGGNTIY
TRBV3-1/TRBV3-2 | - | ASSQQASGNTIY
TRBV2 | TRBD1 | ASIVKGTGADTQY
TRBV6-6 | TRBD2 | ASSNPGLVPEQY
TRBV10-1 | TRBD1 | ASSETKQGMNTGELF
TRBV5-1 | - | ASKGSPSNGYT
TRBV18 | - | ASSPRARGDEQF
TRBV4-1 | - | ASSQGPGATNEKLF
TRBV19 | TRBD2 | ASSPRTSGGGTYNEQF
TRBV19 | TRBD1 | ASKDRASGYGYT
TRBV5-1 | TRBD1 | ASSAGDRANGYT
TRBV5-4 | TRBD2 | ASSLAEGGYEQY
TRBV2 | TRBD1 | ASSGQGTNYGYT
TRBV11-3 | TRBD1 | ASSLGTGNLYTGELF
TRBV30 | - | AWSLLGHPNTEAF
TRBV27 | - | ASSLRAKGDNSPLH
TRBV2 | - | ASRGGITPNTGELF
TRBV27 | - | ASSLRRGAYEQY
TRBV24-1 | - | ATSDQNSDEQF
TRBV2 | TRBD2 | ASLAGGRETQY
TRBV9 | TRBD1 | ASSGDPGGVRGTQY
TRBV9 | - | ASSVLSGGTDTQY
TRBV6-1 | - | ASSEDSAPFSPLH
TRBV9 | TRBD1 | ASSPFGGQGTPMNTEAF
TRBV6-1 | TRBD2 | ASSDLSGGAVTQY
TRBV5-6 | - | ASSLVGRQGEQY
TRBV23-1 | - | ASSQSWRTGKAGGYT
TRBV20-1 | TRBD2 | SASSSGGTDTQY
TRBV6-5 | TRBD1 | ASSYRDSKVAF
TRBV3-1/TRBV3-2 | - | ASSQNEYNEQF
TRBV3-1/TRBV3-2 | TRBD2 | ASSQEGRLAGGEQY
TRBV6-4 | TRBD1 | ASSERSGGGTEAF
TRBV7-9 | TRBD1 | ASSSTGTDKNIQY
TRBV3-1/TRBV3-2 | - | ASSQEGTGISEAF
TRBV9 | TRBD2 | ASSVEAGGQETQY
TRBV11-3 | TRBD1 | ASSFGQGAGNEQF
TRBV3-1/TRBV3-2 | TRBD1 | ASSQGQNEKLF
TRBV28 | - | ASSAGVPYEQY
TRBV6-5 | TRBD1 | ASSWDRGLNTEAF
TRBV4-2 | - | ASSPRTDSGNTIY
TRBV15 | - | ATSSPPDHGGETQY
TRBV2 | - | ASSESSRGLGIQY
TRBV6-2/TRBV6-3 | TRBD1 | ASSYRGQGLDGYT
TRBV21-1 | - | ASEETQRRNTEAF
TRBV27 | - | ASRRDKVNSPLH
TRBV6-5 | - | ASSYSPQPNSPLH
TRBV5-1 | - | ASSLDSEKLF